These 18 T cell receptor beta chains were sequenced from one sample in a study of beta chain features in type 1 diabetes. TCRB transcripts that were expressed got sequenced, as all of the isolated RNA had been reverse transcribed. Sequencing used immunoSEQ multiplex PCR; TCRdb keeps in-frame clones, though not all of them. The repertoire holds about 47,000 clones, with roughly 40% as singletons. These receptors have no known antigen. Study findings and constraints: TCRB CDR3s from Type 1 diabetes patients were moderately but significantly shorter in all four CD4+ subsets.

Sample: stem cell memory CD4+ T cells from blood. These receptors were taken from a man aged 25 to 45 with type 1 diabetes.

The chain employs TRBV4-2 and TRBJ1-1; the D is unclear. Germline V CDR1 and CDR2: LGHNA, YNFKEQ. V was clipped by 1 base and J by 4 bases, with 7 bases between them. The CDR3 consists of 13 residues. The CDR3 here is CASSQGRGTEAFF. The CDR3, as DNA: TGTGCCAGCAGCCAAGGGCGGGGCACTGAAGCTTTCTTT.

The CDR3 reads CASSGGEREKLFF. CDR3 DNA: TGCGCCAGCAGCGGAGGGGAACGGGAAAAACTGTTTTTT. The chain recombines TRBV5-1 with TRBJ1-4; D possibly corresponds to TRBD1 (5 bases). Germline V gives CDR1 SGHRS, CDR2 YFSETQ. V dropped 4 bases and J dropped 8 bases, with 12 bases sitting between them. The CDR3 totals 13 residues.

This clone was counted a few times. This chain links TRBV9 with TRBJ1-5; D is unresolved. With 0 bases removed from V and 4 bases from J, the gap between germline ends came to 8 bases. Germline CDR1 and CDR2: SGDLS and YYNGEE. The CDR3 spans 14 residues. CDR3 DNA: TGTGCCAGCAGCGTAGATCCGGAGAATCAGCCCCAGCATTTT. Protein sequence: CASSVDPENQPQHF.

V and J are TRBV13 and TRBJ2-1, with a weak D call TRBD1 (5 bases). CDR3 length equals 16 residues. Germline CDR1 PRHDT, CDR2 FYEKMQ (reference sequence). The ends were cut back, 2 bases at V and 3 bases at J, with 14 bases in the middle. The CDR3 coding sequence is TGTGCCAGCAGCTTAATGAGTGGAAGGGGCTACAATGAGCAGTTCTTC. This sequence encodes CASSLMSGRGYNEQFF. The entire variable domain, with the rest obtained from reference TRBV13 and TRBJ2-1, is as follows: AAGVIQSPRHLIKEKRETATLKCYPIPRHDTVYWYQQGPGQDPQFLISFYEKMQSDKGSIPDRFSAQQFSDYHSELNMSSLELGDSALYFCASSLMSGRGYNEQFFGPGTRLTVL.

This clone was observed a few times. CDR3 DNA: TGTGCCAGCTCACCCTCAGCGGGAGGCGACGAGCAGTACTTC. Translation gives CASSPSAGGDEQYF. This chain connects TRBV18 to TRBJ2-7; 9 nucleotides align to TRBD2. The germline gives CDR1 KGHSH, CDR2 LQKENI. With V trimmed by 3 bases and J by 5 bases, 5 bases remained unmatched. This CDR3 comprises 14 residues.

This clone turned up a few times. The chain joins TRBV7-2 to TRBJ1-1; 8 nucleotides align to TRBD1. V shed 5 bases, J shed 3 bases, and the junction held 2 bases outside the gene matches. The CDR3 totals 13 residues. Germline V lookup: CDR1 SGHTA, CDR2 FQGNSA. The CDR3 here is CASSDRGYTEAFF. The CDR3 coding sequence is TGTGCCAGCAGCGACAGGGGCTACACTGAAGCTTTCTTT.

This chain joins TRBV28 and TRBJ2-1; 8 nucleotides align to TRBD2. The V and J ends lost 8 bases and 0 bases, in that order; junction bases with no gene match: 6. CDR1 is MDHEN, CDR2 SYDVKM, per germline. The CDR3 is made up of 15 amino acids. Written as DNA, the CDR3 is TGTGCCAGCGCCCCCAGCGGGAGCTCCTACAATGAGCAGTTCTTC. Translated: CASAPSGSSYNEQFF.

The rearrangement joins TRBV5-1 to TRBJ2-3, with TRBD2 as a possible D gene (6 bases). Germline CDR1 reads SGHRS; CDR2 reads YFSETQ. V lost 1 base and J 4 bases, leaving 19 bases between the germline ends. This CDR3 has 17 amino acids. The CDR3 is CASSLSAGSGRADTQYF. CDR3 in DNA: TGCGCCAGCAGCTTGAGCGCGGGAAGTGGGCGAGCAGATACGCAGTATTTT.

The chain couples TRBV18 to TRBJ2-7, with D hard to call. The CDR3 extends over 13 amino acids. Per germline, CDR1 KGHSH and CDR2 LQKENI. V dropped 3 bases and J dropped 1 base, with 7 bases sitting between them. The CDR3 DNA reads as TGTGCCAGCTCACCTCCCACATCCTACGAGCAGTACTTC. The encoded protein is CASSPPTSYEQYF.

This clone is a singleton in its sample. The genes are TRBV18 and TRBJ2-2; 7 bases are a match to TRBD1. The V segment lost 5 bases and the J segment 4 bases; nucleotides outside the gene matches: 4. There are 14 residues in the CDR3. Germline lookup yields CDR1 KGHSH and CDR2 LQKENI. The CDR3 coding sequence is TGTGCCAGCTCAGAAGGGGGCTCCACCGGGGAGCTGTTTTTT. This encodes CASSEGGSTGELFF.

The V gene is TRBV7-3, the J gene TRBJ2-1, with 9 bases identical to TRBD1. V was clipped by 4 bases and J by 4 bases; unmatched bases: 5. Germline CDR1 SGHTA, CDR2 FQGTGA. The CDR3 extends over 15 amino acids. CDR3 sequence reads: CASSSSGTGYNEQFF. CDR3 coding DNA: TGTGCCAGCAGCTCGTCCGGGACAGGGTACAATGAGCAGTTCTTC.

The chain links TRBV4-3 to TRBJ1-1, with D hard to call. The CDR3 covers 15 residues. Germline V gives CDR1 LGHNA, CDR2 YSLEER. The ends were cut back, 4 bases at V and 2 bases at J, with 14 bases in the middle. The CDR3 DNA reads as TGCGCCAGCAGCCCTTCCTCGGGAGTTAACACTGAAGCTTTCTTT. This translates into CASSPSSGVNTEAFF.

The rearrangement uses TRBV30 and TRBJ1-4, with 7 bases lining up with TRBD1. Looked up from germline, CDR1 is GTSNPN and CDR2 is SVGIG (reference sequence). Losses at the gene ends were 4 bases for V and 3 bases for J; bases not matched to a gene: 8. This CDR3 region has 15 residues. The CDR3 loop reads CAWIVTGQPNEKLFF. The CDR3 coding sequence is TGTGCCTGGATCGTTACGGGACAGCCTAATGAAAAACTGTTTTTT.

This clone appeared a few times. The chain recombines TRBV4-1 with TRBJ2-3, with 15 bases lining up with TRBD2. Germline V gene sequence: CDR1 MGHRA, CDR2 YSYEKL. Trimming cost V 5 bases and J 4 bases; bases outside gene matches: 4. The CDR3 length is 16 residues. CDR3 sequence reads: CASSSGLAGGPDTQYF. Here the CDR3 DNA reads TGCGCCAGCAGCTCGGGACTAGCGGGGGGTCCAGATACGCAGTATTTT.

In this sample, this clone turned up a few times. The chain combines TRBV6-5 with TRBJ2-6, with 7 bases identical to TRBD2. Unmatched junction bases numbered 5, after V lost 7 bases and J lost 2 bases. Germline assignment: CDR1 MNHEY and CDR2 SVGAGI. The CDR3 runs 15 residues. The CDR3, as DNA: TGTGCCAGCAAGGGAGGGGTTACTGGGGCCAACGTCCTGACTTTC. Its translation: CASKGGVTGANVLTF.

V gene TRBV19 combines with J gene TRBJ2-1; a weak D match, TRBD1 (6 bases). The germline CDR1 and CDR2 sequences are LNHDA and SQIVND (reference sequence). The CDR3 runs 13 residues. V was shortened by 3 bases and J by 8 bases, with 11 bases between the two germline ends. CDR3 sequence reads: CASSINRVHEQFF. The CDR3 nucleotides read TGTGCCAGTAGTATTAACAGGGTCCATGAGCAGTTCTTC.

The chain has TRBV2 and TRBJ2-3; D is perhaps TRBD1 (6 bases). Deletions cut 4 bases from V and 2 bases from J, with 10 bases between. The length of the CDR3 is 14 residues. CDR1 SNHLY and CDR2 FYNNEI come from the germline V gene. CDR3: CASSGGPDTDTQYF. The CDR3 DNA sequence: TGTGCCAGCAGTGGGGGGCCAGACACAGATACGCAGTATTTT.

This clone was found a few times. The genes are TRBV30 and TRBJ1-2; TRBD1 agrees at 11 bases. The J segment lost 5 bases and the V segment lost 3 bases, leaving 17 bases of the junction unmatched. Per germline, CDR1 GTSNPN and CDR2 SVGIG (reference sequence). The CDR3 is 18 residues long. In DNA form, the CDR3 reads TGTGCCTGGAGCGGACAGGGGGCCATCCCCCGGACCTTTTATGGCTACACCTTC. Its protein is CAWSGQGAIPRTFYGYTF.